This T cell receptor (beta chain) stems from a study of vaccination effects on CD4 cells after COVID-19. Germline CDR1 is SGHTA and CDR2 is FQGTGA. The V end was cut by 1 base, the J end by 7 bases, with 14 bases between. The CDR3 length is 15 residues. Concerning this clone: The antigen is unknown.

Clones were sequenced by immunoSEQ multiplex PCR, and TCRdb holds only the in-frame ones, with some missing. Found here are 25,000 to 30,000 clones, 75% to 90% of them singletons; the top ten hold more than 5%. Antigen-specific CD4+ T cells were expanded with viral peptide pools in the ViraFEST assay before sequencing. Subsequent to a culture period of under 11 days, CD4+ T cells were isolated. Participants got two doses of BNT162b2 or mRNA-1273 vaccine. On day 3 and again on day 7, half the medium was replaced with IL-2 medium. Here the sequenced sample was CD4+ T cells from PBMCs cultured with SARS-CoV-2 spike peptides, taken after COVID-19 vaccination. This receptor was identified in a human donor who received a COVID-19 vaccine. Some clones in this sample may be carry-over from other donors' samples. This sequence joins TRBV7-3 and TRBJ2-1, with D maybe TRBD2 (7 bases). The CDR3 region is CASSLNLGGGNEQFF. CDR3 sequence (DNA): TGTGCCAGCAGCTTAAATCTGGGAGGGGGTAATGAGCAGTTCTTC. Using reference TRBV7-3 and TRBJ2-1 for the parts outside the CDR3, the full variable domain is GAGVSQTPSNKVTEKGKYVELRCDPISGHTALYWYRQSLGQGPEFLIYFQGTGAADDSGLPNDRFFAVRPEGSVSTLKIQRTERGDSAVYLCASSLNLGGGNEQFFGPGTRLTVL.